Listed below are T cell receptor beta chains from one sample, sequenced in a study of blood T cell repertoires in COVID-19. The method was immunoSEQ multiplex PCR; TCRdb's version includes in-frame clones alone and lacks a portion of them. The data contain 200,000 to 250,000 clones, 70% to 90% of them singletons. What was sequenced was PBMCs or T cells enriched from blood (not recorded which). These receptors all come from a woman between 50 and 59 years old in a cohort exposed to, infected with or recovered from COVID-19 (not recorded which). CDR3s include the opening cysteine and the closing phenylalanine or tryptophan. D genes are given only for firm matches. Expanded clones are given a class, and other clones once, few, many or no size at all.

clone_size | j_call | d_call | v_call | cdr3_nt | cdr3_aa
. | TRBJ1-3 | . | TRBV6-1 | TGTGCCAGCAGTGTAACGACAGGCAGCTCTGGAAACACCATATATTTT | CASSVTTGSSGNTIYF
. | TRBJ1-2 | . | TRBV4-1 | TGCGCCAGCAGCCAATCCACCACGGGTATGAACTATGGCTACACCTTC | CASSQSTTGMNYGYTF
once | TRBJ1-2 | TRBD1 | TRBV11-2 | TGTGCCAGCAGCTTGCCGGGACAGGGGGCTAACTATGGCTACACCTTC | CASSLPGQGANYGYTF
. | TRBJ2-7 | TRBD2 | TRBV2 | TGTGCCAGCAGTGCACAAACTAGCGGGGGCGGCGAGCAGTACTTC | CASSAQTSGGGEQYF
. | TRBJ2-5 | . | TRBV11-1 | TGTGCCAGCAGCTTTGGTAGCCAGGAGACCCAGTACTTC | CASSFGSQETQYF
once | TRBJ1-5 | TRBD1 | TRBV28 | TGTGCCAGCAGGTCGGGGACAGGGGATCAGCCCCAGCATTTT | CASRSGTGDQPQHF
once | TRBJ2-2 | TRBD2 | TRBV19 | TGTGCCAGTAGTTGGGCCCTAGCGGTAAACACCGGGGAGCTGTTTTTT | CASSWALAVNTGELFF
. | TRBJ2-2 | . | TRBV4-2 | TGTGCCAGCAGCCAAGATGGCCTTGTGGGGGAGCTGTTTTTT | CASSQDGLVGELFF
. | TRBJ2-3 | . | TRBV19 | TGTGCCAGTAGTATAGATCGGGCAGATACGCAGTATTTT | CASSIDRADTQYF
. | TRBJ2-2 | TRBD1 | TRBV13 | TGTGCCAGCAGCTGGCGGGACAGGGACACCGGGGAGCTGTTTTTT | CASSWRDRDTGELFF